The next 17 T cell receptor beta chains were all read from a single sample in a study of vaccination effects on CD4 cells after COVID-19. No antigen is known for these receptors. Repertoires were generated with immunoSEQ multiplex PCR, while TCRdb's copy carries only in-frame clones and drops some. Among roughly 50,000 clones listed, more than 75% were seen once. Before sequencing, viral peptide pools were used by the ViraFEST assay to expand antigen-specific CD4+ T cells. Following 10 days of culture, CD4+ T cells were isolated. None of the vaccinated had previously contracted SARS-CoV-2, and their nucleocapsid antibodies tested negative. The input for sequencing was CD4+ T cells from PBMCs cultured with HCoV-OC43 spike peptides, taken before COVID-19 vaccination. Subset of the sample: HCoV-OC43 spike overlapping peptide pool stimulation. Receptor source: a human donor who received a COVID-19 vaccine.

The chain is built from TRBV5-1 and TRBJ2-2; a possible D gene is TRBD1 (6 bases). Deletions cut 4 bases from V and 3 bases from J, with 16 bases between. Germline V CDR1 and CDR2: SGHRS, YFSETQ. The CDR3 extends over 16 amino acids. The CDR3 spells CASSQLTGRDTGELFF. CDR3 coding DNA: TGCGCCAGCAGCCAATTGACAGGAAGGGACACCGGGGAGCTGTTTTTT.

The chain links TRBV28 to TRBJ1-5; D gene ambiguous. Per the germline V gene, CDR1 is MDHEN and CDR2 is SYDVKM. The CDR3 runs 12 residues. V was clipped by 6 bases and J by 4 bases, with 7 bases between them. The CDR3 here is CASRVVNQPQHF. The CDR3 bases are TGTGCCAGCAGGGTCGTGAATCAGCCCCAGCATTTT.

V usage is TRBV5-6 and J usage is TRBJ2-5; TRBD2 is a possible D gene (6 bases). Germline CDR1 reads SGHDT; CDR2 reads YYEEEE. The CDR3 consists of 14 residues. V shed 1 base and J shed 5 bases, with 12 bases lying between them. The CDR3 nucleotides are TGTGCCAGCAGCTTGCCTGGAGGGAGGGAGACCCAGTACTTC. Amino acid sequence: CASSLPGGRETQYF.

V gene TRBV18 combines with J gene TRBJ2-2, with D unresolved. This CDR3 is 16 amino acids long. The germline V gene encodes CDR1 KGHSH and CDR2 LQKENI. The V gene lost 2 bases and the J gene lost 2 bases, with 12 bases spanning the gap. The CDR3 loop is CASSPYLGQNTGELFF. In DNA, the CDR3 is TGTGCCAGCTCACCATACTTAGGCCAAAACACCGGGGAGCTGTTTTTT.

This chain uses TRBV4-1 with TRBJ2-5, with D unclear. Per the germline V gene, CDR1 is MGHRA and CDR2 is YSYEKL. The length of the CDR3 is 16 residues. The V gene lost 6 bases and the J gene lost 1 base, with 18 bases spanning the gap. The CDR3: CASSPGSLTAQETQYF. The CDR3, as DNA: TGCGCCAGCAGTCCTGGATCCCTCACGGCCCAAGAGACCCAGTACTTC.

The CDR3 loop reads CASSFRLDTEAFF. The CDR3 DNA reads TGCGCCAGCAGCTTTCGGTTGGACACTGAAGCTTTCTTT. The chain employs TRBV5-1 and TRBJ1-1; D gene unclear. The CDR3 length is 13 residues. Looked up from germline, CDR1 is SGHRS and CDR2 is YFSETQ. Trimming took 2 bases from V and 3 from J, leaving 8 bases between them.

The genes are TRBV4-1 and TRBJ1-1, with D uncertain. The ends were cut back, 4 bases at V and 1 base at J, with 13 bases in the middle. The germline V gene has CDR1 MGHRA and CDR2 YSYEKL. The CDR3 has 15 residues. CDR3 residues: CASSRKPGGNTEAFF. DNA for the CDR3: TGCGCCAGCAGCCGGAAACCGGGCGGGAACACTGAAGCTTTCTTT.

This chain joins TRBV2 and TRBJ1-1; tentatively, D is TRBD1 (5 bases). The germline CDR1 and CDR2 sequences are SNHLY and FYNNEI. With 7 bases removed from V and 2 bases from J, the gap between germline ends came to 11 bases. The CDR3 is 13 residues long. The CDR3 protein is CASTGGSNTEAFF. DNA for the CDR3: TGTGCCAGCACCGGGGGGTCTAACACTGAAGCTTTCTTT.

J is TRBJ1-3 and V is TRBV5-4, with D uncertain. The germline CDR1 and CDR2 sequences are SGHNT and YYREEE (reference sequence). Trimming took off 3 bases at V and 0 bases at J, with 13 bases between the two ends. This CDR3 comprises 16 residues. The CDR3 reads CASSSTLASSGNTIYF. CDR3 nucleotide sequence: TGTGCCAGCAGCTCAACACTTGCGAGCTCTGGAAACACCATATATTTT.

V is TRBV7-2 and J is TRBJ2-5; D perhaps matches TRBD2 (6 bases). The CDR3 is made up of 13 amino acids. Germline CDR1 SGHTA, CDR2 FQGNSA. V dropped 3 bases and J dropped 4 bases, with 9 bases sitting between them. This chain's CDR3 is CASSFKGGETQYF. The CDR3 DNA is TGTGCCAGCAGCTTTAAGGGAGGAGAGACCCAGTACTTC.

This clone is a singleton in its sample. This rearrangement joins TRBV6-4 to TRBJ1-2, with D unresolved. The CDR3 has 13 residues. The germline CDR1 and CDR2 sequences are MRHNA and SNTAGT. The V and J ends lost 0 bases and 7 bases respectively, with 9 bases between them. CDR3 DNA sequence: TGTGCCAGCAGTGACTCGGGGAGGGTTGGCTACACCTTC. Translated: CASSDSGRVGYTF.

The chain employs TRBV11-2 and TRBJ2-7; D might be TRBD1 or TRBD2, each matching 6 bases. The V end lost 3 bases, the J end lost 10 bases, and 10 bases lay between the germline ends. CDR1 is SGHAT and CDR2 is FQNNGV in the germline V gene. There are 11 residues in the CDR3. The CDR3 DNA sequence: TGTGCCAGCAGCTTGGGGGGCTCTCAGTACGTC. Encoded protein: CASSLGGSQYV.

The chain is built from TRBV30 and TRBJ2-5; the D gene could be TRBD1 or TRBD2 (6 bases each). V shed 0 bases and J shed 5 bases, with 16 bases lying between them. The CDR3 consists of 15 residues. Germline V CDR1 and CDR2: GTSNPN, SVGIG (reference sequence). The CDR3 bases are TGTGCCTGGAGTGTATCTCCGGGGGCGGTCGAGACCCAGTACTTC. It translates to CAWSVSPGAVETQYF.

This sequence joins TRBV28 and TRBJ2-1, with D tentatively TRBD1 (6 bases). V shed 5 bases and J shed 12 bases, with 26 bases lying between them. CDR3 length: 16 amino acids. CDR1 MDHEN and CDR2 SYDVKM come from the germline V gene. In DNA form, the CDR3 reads TGTGCCAGCAGTGAGGGGGTTGCAGGGGCCGTCAGAGGGCAGTTCTTC. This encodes CASSEGVAGAVRGQFF.

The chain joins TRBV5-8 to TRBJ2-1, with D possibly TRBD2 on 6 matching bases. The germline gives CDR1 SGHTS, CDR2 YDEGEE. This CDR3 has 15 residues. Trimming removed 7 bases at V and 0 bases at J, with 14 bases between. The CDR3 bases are TGTGCCAGCCCAAGCGACGGGAGCTCCTACAATGAGCAGTTCTTC. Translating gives CASPSDGSSYNEQFF.

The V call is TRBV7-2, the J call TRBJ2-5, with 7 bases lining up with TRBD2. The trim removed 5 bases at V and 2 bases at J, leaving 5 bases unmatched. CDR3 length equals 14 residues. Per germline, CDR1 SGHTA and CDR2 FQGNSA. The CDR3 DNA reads TGTGCCAGCAGCCGTACGGGGGGACAAGAGACCCAGTACTTC. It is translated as CASSRTGGQETQYF.

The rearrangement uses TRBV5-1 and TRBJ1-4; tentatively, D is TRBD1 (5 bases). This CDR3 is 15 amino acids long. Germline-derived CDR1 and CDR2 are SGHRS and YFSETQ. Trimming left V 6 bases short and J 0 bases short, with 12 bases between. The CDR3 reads CASTRGGATNEKLFF. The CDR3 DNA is TGCGCCAGCACCCGGGGGGGAGCAACTAATGAAAAACTGTTTTTT.